A few counts support the clone carrying this TCR beta chain. Its specificity is not known. In TCRdb, the 5' RACE reads were re-called with MiXCR into one record per CDR3 protein. The sample comprises about 1.7 million distinct CDR3 sequences, about 31% of which are singletons, and roughly 0.3% rests with the top ten. The sample comes from a study of identical twins. Study outcomes and limitations: Insertions were fewer in abundant cord blood beta clonotypes, whereas memory repertoires showed none of this pattern. Beta out-of-frame sequences showed weaker excess sharing between twins.

Per the germline V gene, CDR1 is LGHDT and CDR2 is YNNKEL (reference sequence). V lost 4 bases and J lost 2; bases outside the gene matches: 4. This CDR3 is 15 amino acids long. The chain is built from TRBV3-1 and TRBJ1-5; 8 positions agree with TRBD1. Sequencing used cord blood. This receptor was identified in a newborn girl in good health. The CDR3 here is CASSLRDRRNQPQHF. CDR3 bases: TGTGCCAGCAGCCTTCGGGACAGGCGCAATCAGCCCCAGCATTTT.